Below are 20 T cell receptor beta chains sequenced from a single sample in a study of blood T cells in healthy people across ages. It was with a sample-barcoded 5' primer and a J-beta primer mix that a second PCR of about 6 to 12 cycles was run. TCRdb fed the 5' RACE reads into MiXCR, producing one record per CDR3 protein. The sample includes some 760,000 distinct CDR3 sequences, roughly 25% of them seen just once. These data also featured in a second study, about T cells of mothers and their children.

The sequenced sample was blood. Every receptor here comes from a boy aged 5-17 years in good health.

The V gene is TRBV29-1, the J gene TRBJ2-7; a possible D gene is TRBD2 (5 bases). There are 13 residues in the CDR3. With 1 base removed from V and 3 bases from J, the gap between germline ends came to 10 bases. The germline V gene has CDR1 SQVTM and CDR2 ANQGSEA. DNA for the CDR3: TGCAGCGTTGAAGTGGCTAGCCTCTACGAGCAGTACTTC. It encodes CSVEVASLYEQYF.

The chain combines TRBV19 with TRBJ1-2, with no clear D. This CDR3 spans 16 amino acids. Germline CDR1 LNHDA, CDR2 SQIVND (reference sequence). V shed 5 bases and J shed 0 bases, with 16 bases lying between them. CDR3 region: CASSASQDPANYGYTF. CDR3 nucleotide sequence: TGTGCCAGTAGTGCCTCACAAGATCCAGCTAACTATGGCTACACCTTC.

The count of this clonotype is one. The chain has TRBV5-1 and TRBJ2-7; TRBD2 agrees at 9 bases. Trimming at V came to 0 bases and at J to 3 bases, leaving 4 bases not matched to a gene. This CDR3 is built from 15 residues. Germline CDR1 reads SGHRS; CDR2 reads YFSETQ. As DNA, the CDR3 is TGCGCCAGCAGCTTGGGAGTTAGCGGGAGCTACGAGCAGTACTTC. Translated: CASSLGVSGSYEQYF.

This clonotype was counted only a few times. This rearrangement joins TRBV4-1 to TRBJ1-4, with D hard to call. The CDR3 extends over 15 amino acids. The V end was cut by 1 base, the J end by 8 bases, with 14 bases between. Germline V CDR1 and CDR2: MGHRA, YSYEKL. Written as DNA, the CDR3 is TGCGCCAGCAGCCAAGGACCGGACCTGGTGGAAAAACTGTTTTTT. Protein sequence: CASSQGPDLVEKLFF.

In this sample, this clonotype turned up a few times. The V gene is TRBV5-1, the J gene TRBJ2-1; 15 positions match TRBD2. This CDR3 is 15 amino acids long. Germline V gives CDR1 SGHRS, CDR2 YFSETQ. Losses at the gene ends were 4 bases for V and 8 bases for J; bases not matched to a gene: 4. CDR3 in amino acids: CASSDGTSGGYEQFF. The CDR3 DNA follows: TGCGCCAGCAGCGACGGGACTAGCGGGGGGTATGAGCAGTTCTTC.

The CDR3 nucleotides are TGTGCCATCAGTGAGTCGATAGGAGCGGGGACTAAAGAGACCCAGTACTTC. Its translation: CAISESIGAGTKETQYF. This rearrangement joins TRBV10-3 to TRBJ2-5; TRBD2 matches at 7 bases. The germline V gene encodes CDR1 ENHRY and CDR2 SYGVKD. V was clipped by 0 bases and J by 3 bases; unmatched bases: 10. The CDR3 sequence is 17 residues long.

This clonotype was counted only a few times. The CDR3 coding sequence is TGTGCCAGCAGCTTAGGTCGGGGGCAGAGCTATGGCTACACCTTC. It codes for CASSLGRGQSYGYTF. This rearrangement joins TRBV7-9 to TRBJ1-2; a weak D match, TRBD1 (6 bases). The germline gives CDR1 SEHNR, CDR2 FQNEAQ (reference sequence). V was shortened by 1 base and J by 4 bases, with 13 bases between the two germline ends. The CDR3 is made up of 15 amino acids.

This rearrangement joins TRBV20-1 to TRBJ1-2, with D perhaps TRBD1 (5 bases). CDR1 and CDR2 (germline): DFQATT, SNEGSKA (reference sequence). The CDR3 spans 10 residues. The CDR3 sequence is CSLFRDGYTF. The CDR3 coding sequence is TGCAGCTTATTCAGGGATGGCTACACCTTC.

The chain couples TRBV6-2 or TRBV6-3 to TRBJ2-1; a weak D match, TRBD2 (5 bases). Germline V gene sequence: CDR1 MNHEY, CDR2 SVGEGT. CDR3 size: 8 residues. The V end was cut by 10 bases, the J end by 10 bases, with 5 bases between. The CDR3 nucleotides are TGTGCCACGGGGGAGCAGTTCTTC. Protein: CATGEQFF.

V gene TRBV7-2 combines with J gene TRBJ1-1; 10 bases agree with TRBD1. V shed 5 bases and J 0 bases; nucleotides not matched to a gene: 6. In germline, CDR1 is SGHTA, CDR2 FQGNSA. This CDR3 contains 16 residues. Written as DNA, the CDR3 is TGTGCCAGCAGCACAGGGACAGGGGTATTGAACACTGAAGCTTTCTTT. Its protein is CASSTGTGVLNTEAFF. The full variable domain, completed using reference TRBV7-2 and TRBJ1-1, is GAGVSQSPSNKVTEKGKDVELRCDPISGHTALYWYRQSLGQGLEFLIYFQGNSAPDKSGLPSDRFSAERTGGSVSTLTIQRTQQEDSAVYLCASSTGTGVLNTEAFFGQGTRLTVV.

Many counts were recorded for this clonotype. The chain links TRBV24-1 to TRBJ2-2; the D is unclear. The V end was cut by 2 bases, the J end by 6 bases, with 6 bases between. There are 13 residues in the CDR3. Germline V gene data show CDR1 as KGHDR and CDR2 as SFDVKD. Written as DNA, the CDR3 is TGTGCCACCAGTGATTGGCAGTCCGGGGAGCTGTTTTTT. Amino acids: CATSDWQSGELFF.

This chain uses TRBV15 with TRBJ2-2; TRBD1 aligns across 10 bases. V dropped 5 bases and J dropped 7; count of bases not matched to a gene: 10. CDR3 length: 16 residues. Germline V gene data show CDR1 as LNHNV and CDR2 as YYDKDF (reference sequence). The CDR3 DNA follows: TGTGCCACCAGCCCCGGACAGGGGGTGGGGATCGGGGAGCTGTTTTTT. This encodes CATSPGQGVGIGELFF.

The gene calls are TRBV7-2 and TRBJ2-1, with 8 bases aligning to TRBD2. The tail of the sequence fits TRBJ2-5 better, so the J call may be wrong. The CDR3 extends over 15 amino acids. CDR1 SGHTA and CDR2 FQGNSA come from the germline V gene. The CDR3 DNA sequence: TGTGCCAGCAGCTTCCAAGGTCCGGGGGGGGAGACCCAGTACTTC. This sequence encodes CASSFQGPGGETQYF.

V is TRBV3-1 and J is TRBJ2-1; D call uncertain. V lost 6 bases to trimming and J lost 4 bases, with 10 bases between them. The CDR3 has 13 amino acids. The germline CDR1 and CDR2 sequences are LGHDT and YNNKEL (reference sequence). For the CDR3, the DNA is TGTGCCAGCAGTCCTATGAGGTACAATGAGCAGTTCTTC. Translated, it gives CASSPMRYNEQFF.

The chain recombines TRBV4-1 with TRBJ2-3, with a weak D call TRBD1 (6 bases). The CDR3 is made up of 13 amino acids. V gave up 3 bases and J gave up 4 bases, with 8 bases separating them. CDR1 and CDR2 (germline): MGHRA, YSYEKL. CDR3 coding DNA: TGCGCCAGCAGCCAGCAGGGGCCAGATACGCAGTATTTT. Translation: CASSQQGPDTQYF.

The chain combines TRBV28 with TRBJ1-5; D unclear. Germline V gene sequence: CDR1 MDHEN, CDR2 SYDVKM. The CDR3 consists of 16 residues. The ends were cut back, 6 bases at V and 2 bases at J, with 17 bases in the middle. The CDR3 nucleotides are TGTGCCAGCAGCATCCTCGACGGGTCGGGCAATCAGCCCCAGCATTTT. Encoded protein: CASSILDGSGNQPQHF.

This clonotype has just a few counts. The chain recombines TRBV6-4 with TRBJ2-7; maybe TRBD1 (6 bases). This CDR3 contains 12 residues. Germline CDR1 is MRHNA and CDR2 is SNTAGT. The CDR3 spells CDRQVGAYEQYF. CDR3 bases: TGTGACCGACAGGTCGGGGCCTACGAGCAGTACTTC.

This clonotype was observed a handful of times. The junction departs from the called germline gene at one end, perhaps through a read error. J is TRBJ1-5 and V is TRBV7-2; 7 nucleotides line up with TRBD1. The CDR3 has 14 amino acids. The germline CDR1 and CDR2 sequences are SGHTA and FQGNSA. The CDR3: CASSFRGGNQPQHF. DNA for the CDR3: TGTGCCAGTAGCTTCAGGGGGGGCAATCAGCCCCAGCATTTT.

There are a few counts of this clonotype. J is TRBJ1-2 and V is TRBV4-3; weak D call: TRBD1 (5 bases). The V end was cut by 1 base, the J end by 3 bases, with 18 bases between. The CDR3 is 17 amino acids. The germline V gene encodes CDR1 LGHNA and CDR2 YSLEER. The CDR3 sequence: CASSQVHREDNDYGYTF. As DNA, the CDR3 is TGCGCCAGCAGCCAAGTGCACCGGGAGGACAACGACTATGGCTACACCTTC.

This clonotype occurred a few times. The chain combines TRBV7-2 with TRBJ2-7; D is ambiguous. V lost 1 base and J 7 bases, leaving 11 bases between the germline ends. The CDR3 runs 13 residues. Germline V lookup: CDR1 SGHTA, CDR2 FQGNSA. CDR3 sequence (DNA): TGTGCCAGCAGCTTAGGCCCTCCGGCGGAGCAGTACTTC. It specifies CASSLGPPAEQYF. Full variable domain (outside the CDR3, taken from reference TRBV7-2 and TRBJ2-7): GAGVSQSPSNKVTEKGKDVELRCDPISGHTALYWYRQSLGQGLEFLIYFQGNSAPDKSGLPSDRFSAERTGGSVSTLTIQRTQQEDSAVYLCASSLGPPAEQYFGPGTRLTVT.